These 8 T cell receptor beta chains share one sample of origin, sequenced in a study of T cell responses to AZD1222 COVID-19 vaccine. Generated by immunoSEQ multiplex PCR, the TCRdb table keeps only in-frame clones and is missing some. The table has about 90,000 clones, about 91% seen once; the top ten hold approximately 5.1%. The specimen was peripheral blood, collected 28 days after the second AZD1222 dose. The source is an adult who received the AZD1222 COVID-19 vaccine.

The CDR3 bases are TGTGCCAGCAGCTTAGCGATGAATTCACCCCTCCACTTT. Its translation is CASSLAMNSPLHF. The chain joins TRBV7-8 to TRBJ1-6; D call uncertain. The CDR3 consists of 13 residues. The germline V gene has CDR1 SGHVS and CDR2 FQNEAQ. The V and J ends lost 0 bases and 7 bases respectively, with 4 bases between them.

The CDR3 spells CASSHLDRNTEAFF. Here the CDR3 DNA reads TGTGCCAGCAGCCATCTGGACAGGAACACTGAAGCTTTCTTT. The V and J genes are TRBV3-1 (or the pseudogene TRBV3-2) and TRBJ1-1, with a tentative D call TRBD1 (6 bases). Germline V gene lookup returns CDR1 LGHDT and CDR2 YNNKEL (reference sequence). V was shortened by 3 bases and J by 1 base, with 9 bases between the two germline ends. The CDR3 loop spans 14 amino acids.

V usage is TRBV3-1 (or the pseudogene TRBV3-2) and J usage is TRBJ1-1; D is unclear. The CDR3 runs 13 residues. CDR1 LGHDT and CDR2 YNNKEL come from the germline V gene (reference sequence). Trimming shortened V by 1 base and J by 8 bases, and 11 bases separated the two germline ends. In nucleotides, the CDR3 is TGTGCCAGCAGCCAAGCCTCCCCCCTGGAAGCTTTCTTT. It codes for CASSQASPLEAFF.

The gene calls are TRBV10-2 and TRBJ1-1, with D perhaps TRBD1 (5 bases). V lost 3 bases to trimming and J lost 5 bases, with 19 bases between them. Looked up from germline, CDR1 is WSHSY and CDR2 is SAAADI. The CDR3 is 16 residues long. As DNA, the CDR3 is TGCGCCAGCAGTGATGGTGGAGGGGCGGGGGGAACTGAAGCTTTCTTT. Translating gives CASSDGGGAGGTEAFF.

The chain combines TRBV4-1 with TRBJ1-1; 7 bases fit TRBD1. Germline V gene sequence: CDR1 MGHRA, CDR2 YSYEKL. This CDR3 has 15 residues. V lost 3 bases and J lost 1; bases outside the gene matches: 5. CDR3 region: CASSQPGTANTEAFF. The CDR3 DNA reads TGCGCCAGCAGCCAGCCCGGGACAGCGAACACTGAAGCTTTCTTT.

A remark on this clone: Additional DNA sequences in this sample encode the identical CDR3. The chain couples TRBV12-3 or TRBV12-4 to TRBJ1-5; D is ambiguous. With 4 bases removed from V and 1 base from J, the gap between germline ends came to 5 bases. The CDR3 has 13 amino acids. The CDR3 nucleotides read TGTGCCAGCAGTTCGGGGAGCAATCAGCCCCAGCATTTT. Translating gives CASSSGSNQPQHF.

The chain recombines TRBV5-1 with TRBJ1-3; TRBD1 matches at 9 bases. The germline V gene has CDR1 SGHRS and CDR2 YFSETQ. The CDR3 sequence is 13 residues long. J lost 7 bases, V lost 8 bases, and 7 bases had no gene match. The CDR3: CASGTGSSNTIYF. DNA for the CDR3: TGCGCCAGTGGGACAGGGTCTAGTAACACCATATATTTT.

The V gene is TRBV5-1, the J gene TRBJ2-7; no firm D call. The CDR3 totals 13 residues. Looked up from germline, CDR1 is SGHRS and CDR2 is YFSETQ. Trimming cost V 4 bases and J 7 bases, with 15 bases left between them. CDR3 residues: CASSTTSGSEQYF. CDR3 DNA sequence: TGCGCCAGCAGCACTACGTCCGGGTCTGAGCAGTACTTC.